What follows is one T cell receptor (beta chain) and its context. Repertoires were generated with immunoSEQ multiplex PCR, while TCRdb's copy carries only in-frame clones and drops some. Counted here are about 220,000 clones, 75% to 90% occurring once; the ten biggest clones make up 5.1%. The data stem from a study of blood T cell repertoires in COVID-19. V was cut by 0 bases and J by 5 bases, with 16 bases left in between. This CDR3 has 16 residues. CDR1 and CDR2 (germline): MNHEY, SVGAGI. The chain is built from TRBV6-5 and TRBJ1-2; D is perhaps TRBD1 (5 bases). This TCR was recovered from a human donor in a cohort sampled during active COVID-19. Sequenced input: peripheral blood. The CDR3: CASSYSRVDGGYGYTF. The CDR3 DNA reads TGTGCCAGCAGTTACTCGAGAGTGGACGGGGGGTATGGCTACACCTTC.